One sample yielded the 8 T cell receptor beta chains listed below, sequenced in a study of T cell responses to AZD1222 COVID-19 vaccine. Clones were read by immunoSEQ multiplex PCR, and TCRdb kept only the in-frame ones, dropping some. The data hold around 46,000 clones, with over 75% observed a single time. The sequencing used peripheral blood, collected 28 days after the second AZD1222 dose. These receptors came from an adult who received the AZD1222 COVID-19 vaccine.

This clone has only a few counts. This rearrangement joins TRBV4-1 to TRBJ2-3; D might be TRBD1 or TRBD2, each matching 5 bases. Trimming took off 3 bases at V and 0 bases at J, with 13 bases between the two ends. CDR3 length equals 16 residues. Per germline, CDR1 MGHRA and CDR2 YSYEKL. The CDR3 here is CASSQTALGSTDTQYF. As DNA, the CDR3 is TGCGCCAGCAGCCAGACAGCACTAGGGAGCACAGATACGCAGTATTTT.

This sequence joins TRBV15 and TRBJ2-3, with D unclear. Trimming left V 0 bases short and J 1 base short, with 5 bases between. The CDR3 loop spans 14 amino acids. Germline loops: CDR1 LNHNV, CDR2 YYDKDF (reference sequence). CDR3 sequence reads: CATSREKGTDTQYF. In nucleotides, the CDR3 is TGTGCCACCAGCAGAGAGAAGGGCACAGATACGCAGTATTTT.

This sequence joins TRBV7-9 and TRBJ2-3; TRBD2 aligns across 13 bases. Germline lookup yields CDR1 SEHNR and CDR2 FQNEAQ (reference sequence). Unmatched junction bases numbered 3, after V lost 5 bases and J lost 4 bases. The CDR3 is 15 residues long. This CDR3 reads CASSPGLAGADTQYF. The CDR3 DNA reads TGTGCCAGCAGCCCCGGACTAGCGGGAGCAGATACGCAGTATTTT.

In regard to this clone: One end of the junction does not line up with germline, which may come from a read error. The CDR3 region is CASRQVNTEAFF. Written as DNA, the CDR3 is TGTGCCAGCAGACAAGTGAACACTGAAGCTTTCTTT. The chain joins TRBV3-1 (or the pseudogene TRBV3-2) to TRBJ1-1; no firm D call. CDR3 length equals 12 residues. Germline-derived CDR1 and CDR2 are LGHDT and YNNKEL (reference sequence).

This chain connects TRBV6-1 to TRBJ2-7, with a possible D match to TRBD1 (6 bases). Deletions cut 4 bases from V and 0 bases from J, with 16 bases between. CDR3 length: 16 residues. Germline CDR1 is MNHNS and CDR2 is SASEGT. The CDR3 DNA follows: TGTGCCAGCAGTGGGGGGCCAGAAACCGTCTCCTACGAGCAGTACTTC. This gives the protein CASSGGPETVSYEQYF.

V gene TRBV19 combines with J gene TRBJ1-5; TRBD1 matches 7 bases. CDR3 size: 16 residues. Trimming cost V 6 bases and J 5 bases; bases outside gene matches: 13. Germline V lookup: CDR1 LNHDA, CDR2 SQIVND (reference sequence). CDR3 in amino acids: CASSHTHGQAYQPQHF. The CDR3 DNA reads TGTGCCAGTAGCCACACTCATGGACAGGCGTATCAGCCCCAGCATTTT.

CDR3 DNA sequence: TGTGCCAGCAGCCCAGGGCTAGCGGGAGGGCCTAGCACAGATACGCAGTATTTT. It specifies CASSPGLAGGPSTDTQYF. The chain recombines TRBV7-9 with TRBJ2-3; 12 bases fit TRBD2. The CDR3 extends over 18 amino acids. Germline V gene data show CDR1 as SEHNR and CDR2 as FQNEAQ (reference sequence). The V gene end was trimmed by 5 bases and the J gene end by 0 bases; junction bases not matched to a gene: 9. The full variable domain, with the rest looked up from reference TRBV7-9 and TRBJ2-3, is DTGVSQNPRHKITKRGQNVTFRCDPISEHNRLYWYRQTLGQGPEFLTYFQNEAQLEKSRLLSDRFSAERPKGSFSTLEIQRTEQGDSAMYLCASSPGLAGGPSTDTQYFGPGTRLTVL.

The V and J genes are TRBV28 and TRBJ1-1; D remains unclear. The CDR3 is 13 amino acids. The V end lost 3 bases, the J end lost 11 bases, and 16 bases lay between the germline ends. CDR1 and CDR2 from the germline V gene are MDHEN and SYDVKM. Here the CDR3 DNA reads TGTGCCAGCAGTTTTTTCCCCGTAGCCGTGGCTTTCTTT. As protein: CASSFFPVAVAFF.